The 13 T cell receptor beta chains presented below share a single source sample, sequenced in a study of CD8+ T cells in alopecia areata. Peripheral blood and lesional scalp punch biopsies were taken from alopecia areata patients. Extracted RNA was reverse transcribed, and the resulting cDNA served as sequencing template. Produced via immunoSEQ multiplex PCR; TCRdb's table is partial and in-frame only. Of about 12,000 clones listed, 60% were seen once; the top ten hold about a fifth. The sample was skin. The receptors shown here come from a human donor with alopecia areata.

The V gene is TRBV7-9, the J gene TRBJ2-6; possibly TRBD2 for D (5 bases). From germline, CDR1 is SEHNR and CDR2 FQNEAQ (reference sequence). The V end lost 1 base, the J end lost 2 bases, and 15 bases lay between the germline ends. The CDR3 has 18 amino acids. CDR3 amino acids: CASSLVRMFGAGANVLTF. The CDR3, as DNA: TGTGCCAGCAGCTTAGTACGGATGTTCGGGGCTGGGGCCAACGTCCTGACTTTC.

The sample holds a few counts of this clone. Other DNA sequences in this sample translate to the same CDR3. The chain has TRBV5-4 and TRBJ2-7, with 8 bases lining up with TRBD2. The CDR3 is 14 amino acids. The germline gives CDR1 SGHNT, CDR2 YYREEE (reference sequence). Trimming removed 1 base from V and 0 bases from J; junction bases left unmatched: 0. CDR3 nucleotide sequence: TGTGCCAGCAGCTTGCTAGCGGGCTCCTACGAGCAGTACTTC. Its translation is CASSLLAGSYEQYF.

This clone was seen a few times. The chain recombines TRBV28 with TRBJ1-2, with a tentative D call TRBD1 (6 bases). CDR3 size: 15 residues. The V end was cut by 6 bases, the J end by 0 bases, with 14 bases between. Germline V gene data show CDR1 as MDHEN and CDR2 as SYDVKM. The CDR3 spells CASSSGTMANYGYTF. The CDR3 bases are TGTGCCAGCAGCTCCGGGACAATGGCTAACTATGGCTACACCTTC.

In this sample, this clone turned up a few times. The J gene is TRBJ2-1, the V gene TRBV29-1; TRBD2 aligns across 16 bases. V shed 1 base, J shed 8 bases, and the junction held 8 bases outside the gene matches. From germline, CDR1 is SQVTM and CDR2 ANQGSEA. CDR3 length equals 17 residues. The CDR3 DNA sequence: TGCAGCGTTGAAGTAGGAACGGGACTAGCGGGAGGGGATGAGCAGTTCTTC. Amino acid sequence: CSVEVGTGLAGGDEQFF.

This chain uses TRBV21-1 with TRBJ1-2. TRBV21-1 is a pseudogene segment. The CDR3 sequence is 11 residues long. For the CDR3, the DNA is TGTGCCAGCAGCAGATCCTTGGGCTACACCTTC. This codes for CASSRSLGYTF.

This chain uses TRBV5-5 with TRBJ2-7; D tentatively reads TRBD1 or TRBD2 (5 bases each). The V end lost 2 bases, the J end lost 3 bases, and 12 bases lay between the germline ends. The CDR3 totals 14 residues. Germline CDR1 SGHKS, CDR2 YYEKEE (reference sequence). CDR3 in amino acids: CASSFEGNIYEQYF. In DNA, the CDR3 is TGTGCCAGCAGCTTTGAGGGGAACATCTACGAGCAGTACTTC.

In regard to this clone: At one end, the junction sequence differs from germline, possibly due to a read error. The chain is built from TRBV28 and TRBJ1-4, with TRBD1 as a possible D gene (6 bases). Germline CDR1 reads MDHEN; CDR2 reads SYDVKM. The length of the CDR3 is 13 residues. The CDR3 is CASILSGAEKLFF. CDR3 nucleotides: TGTGCCAGCATTTTATCAGGGGCTGAAAAACTGTTTTTT. The full variable domain, its missing parts supplied by reference TRBV28 and TRBJ1-4, is DVKVTQSSRYLVKRTGEKVFLECVQDMDHENMFWYRQDPGLGLRLIYFSYDVKMKEKGDIPEGYSVSREKKERFSLILESASTNQTSMYLCASILSGAEKLFFGSGTQLSVL.

This clone was detected only once. This rearrangement joins TRBV2 to TRBJ2-3; the D gene is possibly TRBD2 (6 bases). CDR1 is SNHLY and CDR2 is FYNNEI in the germline V gene. V lost 5 bases, J lost 2 bases, and 14 bases lay in between. There are 15 residues in the CDR3. The CDR3 nucleotides are TGTGCCAGCAGTCGCGGGACGTTATACACAGATACGCAGTATTTT. It translates to CASSRGTLYTDTQYF.

The rearrangement joins TRBV5-1 to TRBJ2-1; 8 nucleotides align to TRBD2. This CDR3 is built from 16 residues. Unmatched junction bases numbered 6, after V lost 4 bases and J lost 0 bases. Germline V gene lookup returns CDR1 SGHRS and CDR2 YFSETQ. DNA of the CDR3: TGCGCCAGCAGCGTCGGGGGGGCGTTCTCCTACAATGAGCAGTTCTTC. Translated: CASSVGGAFSYNEQFF.

This clone has a handful of counts. V is TRBV5-1 and J is TRBJ2-5; possible D gene TRBD1, 6 bases. Trimming pared 3 bases from V and 0 bases from J, leaving 21 bases between. The CDR3 contains 18 residues. Germline CDR1 is SGHRS and CDR2 is YFSETQ. The CDR3 sequence is CASSSYETGHFYQETQYF. DNA of the CDR3: TGCGCCAGCAGCTCATATGAGACGGGACACTTCTACCAAGAGACCCAGTACTTC.

The chain is built from TRBV20-1 and TRBJ1-1; the match to TRBD1 covers 7 bases. The CDR3 consists of 11 residues. V was clipped by 4 bases and J by 10 bases; unmatched bases: 6. CDR1 is DFQATT, CDR2 SNEGSKA, per germline (reference sequence). The CDR3 region is CSAIDRAGAFF. The CDR3 DNA follows: TGCAGTGCTATAGACAGGGCTGGAGCTTTCTTT.

The chain uses TRBV6-1 and TRBJ1-2; 7 bases match TRBD1. The CDR3 covers 14 residues. CDR1 and CDR2 from the germline V gene are MNHNS and SASEGT. V dropped 5 bases and J dropped 7; count of bases not matched to a gene: 10. The CDR3 is CASSTPGQSFGYTF. CDR3 bases: TGTGCCAGCAGTACACCGGGACAGTCCTTTGGCTACACCTTC.

V is TRBV18 and J is TRBJ2-6; 10 bases are shared with TRBD1. Germline lookup yields CDR1 KGHSH and CDR2 LQKENI. The CDR3 is made up of 17 amino acids. V dropped 3 bases and J dropped 2; count of bases not matched to a gene: 4. The CDR3 nucleotides read TGTGCCAGCTCACCGACAGGGGGCGCGGCTGGGGCCAACGTCCTGACTTTC. This codes for CASSPTGGAAGANVLTF. The full variable domain, its missing parts supplied by reference TRBV18 and TRBJ2-6, is NAGVMQNPRHLVRRRGQEARLRCSPMKGHSHVYWYRQLPEEGLKFMVYLQKENIIDESGMPKERFSAEFPKEGPSILRIQQVVRGDSAAYFCASSPTGGAAGANVLTFGAGSRLTVL.